This T cell receptor beta chain was obtained from a study of HIV-infected patients and healthy controls. Roughly three months, about 14 weeks, into antiretroviral therapy, follow-up blood was collected. Whole blood was used without fractionation, so all unsorted peripheral T cells were included. Donors lacked febrile or AIDS-related illness, tumors, and hepatitis B or C coinfection. Alpha and beta constant-region primers primed reverse transcription of around 0.5 ug RNA. Separate chain-specific third strand synthesis with multiplexing indices produced the alpha and beta libraries. Each CDR3 protein is one row after TCRdb ran MiXCR on the 5' RACE reads. The table has about 18,000 distinct CDR3 sequences, approximately 7.7% seen once. V lost 6 bases, J lost 0 bases, and 17 bases lay in between. Germline V CDR1 and CDR2: DFQATT, SNEGSKA (reference sequence). The CDR3 spans 15 residues. This clonotype is termed medium-sized.

V and J are TRBV20-1 and TRBJ1-2; the D is unclear. This clonotype was obtained from an adult with HIV infection. Sequenced material: blood, taken during antiretroviral therapy. The CDR3 DNA reads TGCAGTGCGGCGAAGGAGGGATCTTCTAACTATGGCTACACCTTC. Translated, it gives CSAAKEGSSNYGYTF.